The 7 T cell receptor beta chains given below trace back to one sample, sequenced in a study of beta chain features in type 1 diabetes. Expressed TCRB transcripts were sequenced after all isolated RNA was converted to cDNA. Sequenced by immunoSEQ multiplex PCR; TCRdb stores in-frame clones only, minus some. The table shows around 690,000 clones, with about an eighth occurring only once. Study conclusions and caveats: Moderate but significant shortening of TCRB CDR3s was recorded in all four CD4+ subsets from Type 1 diabetes patients.

No cognate antigen is known for these TCRs. Specimen: naive CD4+ T cells from blood. Receptors originate from a man aged 25-45 years with type 1 diabetes.

The rearrangement links TRBV7-2 to TRBJ2-7; D not certain. Trimming removed 2 bases from V and 4 bases from J, with 15 bases in between. The CDR3 runs 15 residues. CDR1 is SGHTA and CDR2 is FQGNSA in the germline V gene. The CDR3 protein is CASSLLSTEKYEQYF. CDR3 nucleotides: TGTGCCAGCAGCTTATTAAGTACGGAGAAGTACGAGCAGTACTTC.

This clone was picked up a small number of times. This rearrangement joins TRBV11-2 to TRBJ1-4; TRBD1 might be the D (6 bases). The CDR3 is made up of 14 amino acids. Germline V gene data show CDR1 as SGHAT and CDR2 as FQNNGV. V was clipped by 4 bases and J by 8 bases, with 14 bases between them. The CDR3 region has the DNA TGTGCCAGCAGCTCACAGGGCGTGGGAGAAAAACTGTTTTTT. Translating it yields CASSSQGVGEKLFF. Looking up the rest from reference TRBV11-2 and TRBJ1-4 gives the full variable domain: EAGVAQSPRYKIIEKRQSVAFWCNPISGHATLYWYQQILGQGPKLLIQFQNNGVVDDSQLPKDRFSAERLKGVDSTLKIQPAKLEDSAVYLCASSSQGVGEKLFFGSGTQLSVL.

The chain is built from TRBV11-2 and TRBJ2-5; 9 bases align to TRBD2. Germline lookup yields CDR1 SGHAT and CDR2 FQNNGV. The CDR3 sequence is 14 residues long. The V segment lost 4 bases and the J segment 2 bases; nucleotides outside the gene matches: 2. CDR3 in amino acids: CASSSLAGQETQYF. The CDR3 DNA reads TGTGCCAGCAGCTCCCTAGCGGGGCAAGAGACCCAGTACTTC.

This clone was counted a few times. This chain's CDR3 is CASSPGFIANTGELFF. The CDR3 bases are TGCGCCAGCAGCCCAGGGTTCATCGCGAACACCGGGGAGCTGTTTTTT. This chain uses TRBV5-1 with TRBJ2-2; maybe TRBD1 (5 bases). Germline assignment: CDR1 SGHRS and CDR2 YFSETQ. This CDR3 has 16 amino acids. The V end was cut by 4 bases, the J end by 0 bases, with 13 bases between.

This clone has just one count. This chain joins TRBV4-3 and TRBJ1-1, with D unclear. Per the germline V gene, CDR1 is LGHNA and CDR2 is YSLEER. CDR3 length: 14 residues. V lost 4 bases to trimming and J lost 5 bases, with 14 bases between them. CDR3 residues: CASSPQYSGTEAFF. The CDR3 DNA reads as TGCGCCAGCAGCCCTCAGTACTCGGGGACTGAAGCTTTCTTT.

This clone has only a few counts. The chain carries TRBV5-4 and TRBJ1-5; no clear D. Germline V lookup: CDR1 SGHNT, CDR2 YYREEE (reference sequence). CDR3 size: 13 residues. V was cut by 0 bases and J by 6 bases, with 7 bases left in between. CDR3 coding DNA: TGTGCCAGCAGCTTGGCGGGAGGTCAGCCCCAGCATTTT. Its translation: CASSLAGGQPQHF. Based on the CDR3 plus reference TRBV5-4 and TRBJ1-5, the full variable domain is ETGVTQSPTHLIKTRGQQVTLRCSSQSGHNTVSWYQQALGQGPQFIFQYYREEENGRGNFPPRFSGLQFPNYSSELNVNALELDDSALYLCASSLAGGQPQHFGDGTRLSIL.

This clone appeared a few times. The chain recombines TRBV11-3 with TRBJ2-5; D not certain. CDR1 SGHNT and CDR2 YENEEA come from the germline V gene. V lost 5 bases to trimming and J lost 5 bases, with 12 bases between them. The CDR3 extends over 13 amino acids. The CDR3 region is CASSLRVAETQYF. CDR3 bases: TGTGCCAGCAGCCTCCGTGTTGCGGAGACCCAGTACTTC.